A single sample is the source of the 23 T cell receptor beta chains below, sequenced in a study of graft-versus-host responses after intestinal transplantation. Profiled with immunoSEQ multiplex PCR; TCRdb holds only in-frame clones, not every one. Of tens of thousands of clones in the sample, around 90% were seen once. These receptors lack a known antigen. The sample was unstimulated CD8+ T cells sorted from spleen or lymph node cells, taken before transplant. These TCRs come from a human donor who was the organ donor for an intestinal transplant.

This rearrangement joins TRBV4-1 to TRBJ2-3, with 8 bases identical to TRBD2. Trimming removed 5 bases from V and 5 bases from J; junction bases left unmatched: 12. Germline values: CDR1 MGHRA, CDR2 YSYEKL. The CDR3 is made up of 16 amino acids. The CDR3 is CASSYDSGEGRDTQYF. The CDR3 DNA reads as TGCGCCAGCAGCTATGATAGCGGGGAGGGTCGAGATACGCAGTATTTT.

CDR3 sequence: CAWTGLLYEEKLFF. CDR3 sequence (DNA): TGTGCCTGGACGGGACTTCTTTATGAGGAAAAACTGTTTTTT. The chain has TRBV30 and TRBJ1-4; D might be TRBD1 (5 bases). The length of the CDR3 is 14 residues. Deletions cut 4 bases from V and 8 bases from J, with 17 bases between. Per the germline V gene, CDR1 is GTSNPN and CDR2 is SVGIG (reference sequence).

This chain links TRBV30 with TRBJ2-1; 11 bases match TRBD2. The trim removed 6 bases at V and 7 bases at J, leaving 8 bases unmatched. CDR3 length equals 14 residues. The germline V gene encodes CDR1 GTSNPN and CDR2 SVGIG (reference sequence). CDR3 sequence: CACIAGGPWNEQFF. The CDR3 coding sequence is TGTGCCTGTATAGCGGGGGGGCCCTGGAATGAGCAGTTCTTC.

The chain employs TRBV5-4 and TRBJ2-6; D gene uncertain. Trimming cost V 1 base and J 2 bases, with 1 base left between them. Germline V CDR1 and CDR2: SGHNT, YYREEE (reference sequence). This CDR3 comprises 13 residues. The CDR3 sequence is CASSLPGANVLTF. The CDR3 nucleotides read TGTGCCAGCAGCTTGCCTGGGGCCAACGTCCTGACTTTC.

The J gene is TRBJ1-6, the V gene TRBV11-2; 9 bases align to TRBD1. This CDR3 region has 15 residues. Germline CDR1 and CDR2: SGHAT and FQNNGV. Trimming cost V 5 bases and J 10 bases; bases outside gene matches: 9. CDR3 sequence: CASSHKGQGQSPLHF. The DNA of the CDR3 is TGTGCCAGCAGCCATAAAGGACAGGGGCAGTCACCCCTCCACTTT.

The chain has TRBV6-6 and TRBJ1-2; D is unclear. The CDR3 has 13 amino acids. Looked up from germline, CDR1 is MNHNY and CDR2 is SVGAGI (reference sequence). Trimming pared 3 bases from V and 2 bases from J, leaving 7 bases between. The CDR3 nucleotides are TGTGCCAGCAGTTATCGGCGGAACTATGGCTACACCTTC. This translates into CASSYRRNYGYTF.

V and J are TRBV6-5 and TRBJ1-1, with a possible D match to TRBD1 (6 bases). Germline lookup yields CDR1 MNHEY and CDR2 SVGAGI. The length of the CDR3 is 16 residues. The V gene lost 0 bases and the J gene lost 0 bases, with 11 bases spanning the gap. In nucleotides, the CDR3 is TGTGCCAGCAGTTACTCGGCAGGGGCCATGAACACTGAAGCTTTCTTT. Translation: CASSYSAGAMNTEAFF.

The chain combines TRBV11-2 with TRBJ1-1; the D is unclear. The V end lost 2 bases, the J end lost 2 bases, and 6 bases lay between the germline ends. Germline V gene lookup returns CDR1 SGHAT and CDR2 FQNNGV. This CDR3 comprises 13 residues. The CDR3 loop reads CASSLRANTEAFF. The DNA for the CDR3 is TGTGCCAGCAGCTTACGGGCTAACACTGAAGCTTTCTTT.

The chain combines TRBV4-1 with TRBJ2-1; D may be TRBD1 (5 bases). The V gene's germline CDR1 is MGHRA and CDR2 YSYEKL. This CDR3 is built from 11 residues. The V and J ends lost 6 bases and 10 bases respectively, with 10 bases between them. Written as DNA, the CDR3 is TGCGCCAGCAGTACAGGATACGAGCAGTTCTTC. This translates into CASSTGYEQFF.

The chain recombines TRBV5-5 with TRBJ1-2; D is perhaps TRBD1 (5 bases). Germline-derived CDR1 and CDR2 are SGHKS and YYEKEE (reference sequence). V was pared by 2 bases and J by 3 bases, with 17 bases between. The CDR3 extends over 16 amino acids. CDR3 nucleotides: TGTGCCAGCAGCTTCTCTATGGGGCGAGCGGACTATGGCTACACCTTC. Translated, it gives CASSFSMGRADYGYTF. The full variable domain, its missing parts supplied by reference TRBV5-5 and TRBJ1-2, is DAGVTQSPTHLIKTRGQQVTLRCSPISGHKSVSWYQQVLGQGPQFIFQYYEKEERGRGNFPDRFSARQFPNYSSELNVNALLLGDSALYLCASSFSMGRADYGYTFGSGTRLTVV.

This chain uses TRBV5-4 with TRBJ1-6; D remains ambiguous. Trimming shortened V by 6 bases and J by 10 bases, and 11 bases separated the two germline ends. CDR1 is SGHNT and CDR2 is YYREEE in the germline V gene (reference sequence). There are 12 residues in the CDR3. Written as DNA, the CDR3 is TGTGCCAGCAAAGGGCGGAAGTCACCCCTCCACTTT. This gives the protein CASKGRKSPLHF.

J is TRBJ2-2 and V is TRBV28, with a tentative D call TRBD1 (5 bases). In germline, CDR1 is MDHEN, CDR2 SYDVKM. CDR3 length: 14 residues. The ends were cut back, 6 bases at V and 9 bases at J, with 17 bases in the middle. CDR3 DNA: TGTGCCAGCAGCCCCAGGGCCACCTTCTGGGAGCTGTTTTTT. This codes for CASSPRATFWELFF.

The V call is TRBV29-1, the J call TRBJ1-2; no reliable D call. There are 11 residues in the CDR3. Germline V CDR1 and CDR2: SQVTM, ANQGSEA. V lost 3 bases, J lost 6 bases, and 8 bases lay in between. CDR3 region: CSVEALHGYTF. The CDR3 DNA sequence: TGCAGCGTTGAGGCCCTTCATGGCTACACCTTC.

This sequence joins TRBV5-1 and TRBJ2-7, with 8 bases identical to TRBD1. Germline V gives CDR1 SGHRS, CDR2 YFSETQ. J was trimmed by 3 bases and V by 5 bases; bases with no gene match: 10. The CDR3 consists of 15 residues. In nucleotides, the CDR3 is TGCGCCAGCAGTTTTGCCACGGGACAGGTCTACGAGCAGTACTTC. Translated, it gives CASSFATGQVYEQYF.

The CDR3 region has the DNA TGCGCCAGCAGCTTTTCGGGACAGGGCTTAGAGGGCTACACCTTC. This gives the protein CASSFSGQGLEGYTF. The chain joins TRBV5-1 to TRBJ1-2; 9 bases are shared with TRBD1. V dropped 2 bases and J dropped 8; count of bases not matched to a gene: 10. The germline CDR1 and CDR2 sequences are SGHRS and YFSETQ. The CDR3 has 15 amino acids.

The chain combines TRBV6-5 with TRBJ1-6; tentative D call: TRBD1 (5 bases). V gave up 10 bases and J gave up 10 bases, with 17 bases separating them. The CDR3 is 13 residues long. Per germline, CDR1 MNHEY and CDR2 SVGAGI. The CDR3 spells CATCKTVASPLHF. The CDR3 region has the DNA TGTGCCACCTGTAAGACAGTGGCGTCACCCCTCCACTTT.

The V call is TRBV19, the J call TRBJ2-2, with TRBD2 as a possible D gene (5 bases). The CDR3 spans 13 residues. The ends were cut back, 2 bases at V and 5 bases at J, with 6 bases in the middle. The germline V gene has CDR1 LNHDA and CDR2 SQIVND (reference sequence). This CDR3 reads CASSIRRTGELFF. As DNA, the CDR3 is TGTGCCAGTAGTATACGGAGGACCGGGGAGCTGTTTTTT.

This chain joins TRBV9 and TRBJ1-1; TRBD1 agrees at 8 bases. Germline CDR1 and CDR2: SGDLS and YYNGEE. V lost 4 bases and J lost 3; bases outside the gene matches: 17. The CDR3 contains 18 residues. CDR3 bases: TGTGCCAGCAGCCCCCACGGGGGACAGGCGACTGGAGACACTGAAGCTTTCTTT. It translates to CASSPHGGQATGDTEAFF.

This chain joins TRBV9 and TRBJ2-1; D call uncertain. CDR3 length: 13 residues. V was pared by 0 bases and J by 5 bases, with 6 bases between. Per germline, CDR1 SGDLS and CDR2 YYNGEE. The CDR3 loop reads CASSVGRHNEQFF. The CDR3 coding sequence is TGTGCCAGCAGCGTAGGGCGGCACAATGAGCAGTTCTTC. Full variable domain (missing parts from reference TRBV9 and TRBJ2-1): DSGVTQTPKHLITATGQRVTLRCSPRSGDLSVYWYQQSLDQGLQFLIQYYNGEERAKGNILERFSAQQFPDLHSELNLSSLELGDSALYFCASSVGRHNEQFFGPGTRLTVL.

The gene calls are TRBV28 and TRBJ2-5; no definite D call. The CDR3 consists of 14 residues. Trimming shortened V by 5 bases and J by 5 bases, and 15 bases separated the two germline ends. The germline V gene has CDR1 MDHEN and CDR2 SYDVKM. Here the CDR3 reads CASSPGRVMETQYF. Written as DNA, the CDR3 is TGTGCCAGCAGTCCCGGTCGGGTTATGGAGACCCAGTACTTC.

V and J are TRBV6-1 and TRBJ2-7; either TRBD1 or TRBD2 may fit D (5 bases each). This CDR3 is built from 17 residues. Germline V CDR1 and CDR2: MNHNS, SASEGT. V was cut by 3 bases and J by 0 bases, with 18 bases left in between. CDR3 residues: CASSDAPGRGHSYEQYF. The CDR3 DNA sequence: TGTGCCAGCAGTGATGCCCCGGGAAGGGGCCACTCCTACGAGCAGTACTTC.

This chain links TRBV11-2 with TRBJ2-7; TRBD2 agrees at 12 bases. CDR1 and CDR2 from the germline V gene are SGHAT and FQNNGV. V lost 5 bases to trimming and J lost 6 bases; unmatched junction nucleotides: 8. The CDR3 extends over 15 amino acids. The CDR3 sequence is CASSLAGGPSVEQYF. CDR3 nucleotide sequence: TGTGCCAGCAGCCTAGCGGGGGGGCCGTCCGTCGAGCAGTACTTC.

This clone was counted once. This chain uses TRBV5-6 with TRBJ2-5; the match to TRBD2 covers 10 bases. With V trimmed by 0 bases and J by 2 bases, 4 bases remained unmatched. Per germline, CDR1 SGHDT and CDR2 YYEEEE. CDR3 length: 16 residues. CDR3 DNA sequence: TGTGCCAGCAGCTTGGGGCTAGCGGGGGTTCAAGAGACCCAGTACTTC. It is translated as CASSLGLAGVQETQYF. The complete variable domain, with remaining parts taken from reference TRBV5-6 and TRBJ2-5, reads DAGVTQSPTHLIKTRGQQVTLRCSPKSGHDTVSWYQQALGQGPQFIFQYYEEEERQRGNFPDRFSGHQFPNYSSELNVNALLLGDSALYLCASSLGLAGVQETQYFGPGTRLLVL.